Following are 12 T cell receptor beta chains from one sample sequenced in a study of blood T cell repertoires in COVID-19. Assay: immunoSEQ multiplex PCR; the TCRdb copy retains only in-frame clones and omits some. The repertoire has 68,000 or so clones, about 90% of them found once; the top ten carry roughly 2.4%. The specimen was peripheral blood. The receptors stem from a human donor in a cohort sampled during active COVID-19.

This sequence joins TRBV2 and TRBJ1-1; 7 positions agree with TRBD1. V trimming: 2 bases; J trimming: 2 bases; junction bases outside the gene matches: 8. Per germline, CDR1 SNHLY and CDR2 FYNNEI. This CDR3 is built from 16 residues. DNA of the CDR3: TGTGCCAGCAGTGAATGGGGGGACAGTCTAAACACTGAAGCTTTCTTT. Its translation is CASSEWGDSLNTEAFF.

The rearrangement joins TRBV28 to TRBJ2-7; TRBD1 agrees at 7 bases. This CDR3 spans 13 amino acids. Germline V gives CDR1 MDHEN, CDR2 SYDVKM. V lost 6 bases to trimming and J lost 5 bases; unmatched junction nucleotides: 7. The CDR3 here is CASSTNDRDEQYF. The CDR3 nucleotides are TGTGCCAGCAGCACCAACGACAGGGACGAGCAGTACTTC. Based on the CDR3 plus reference TRBV28 and TRBJ2-7, the full variable domain is DVKVTQSSRYLVKRTGEKVFLECVQDMDHENMFWYRQDPGLGLRLIYFSYDVKMKEKGDIPEGYSVSREKKERFSLILESASTNQTSMYLCASSTNDRDEQYFGPGTRLTVT.

The chain has TRBV20-1 and TRBJ2-2, with D uncertain. V was shortened by 3 bases and J by 8 bases, with 7 bases between the two germline ends. The CDR3 runs to 11 residues. Germline values: CDR1 DFQATT, CDR2 SNEGSKA (reference sequence). This CDR3 reads CSASNLGELFF. The CDR3 DNA sequence: TGCAGTGCTAGTAATCTGGGGGAGCTGTTTTTT.

V and J are TRBV28 and TRBJ2-5, with TRBD1 identical over 7 bases. Trimming at V came to 3 bases and at J to 2 bases, leaving 3 bases not matched to a gene. This CDR3 is built from 14 residues. From germline, CDR1 is MDHEN and CDR2 SYDVKM. The CDR3 loop reads CASSFSDRQETQYF. Here the CDR3 DNA reads TGTGCCAGCAGTTTTTCGGACAGGCAAGAGACCCAGTACTTC.

The V and J genes are TRBV19 and TRBJ2-7; TRBD2 might be the D (5 bases). The CDR3 totals 14 residues. Germline loops: CDR1 LNHDA, CDR2 SQIVND (reference sequence). V lost 6 bases and J lost 3, with 15 bases in between. The CDR3 protein is CASSAGVGNYEQYF. CDR3 in DNA: TGTGCCAGTAGCGCCGGGGTAGGAAACTACGAGCAGTACTTC.

This chain joins TRBV28 and TRBJ2-4, with D possibly matching TRBD2 (5 bases). CDR1 and CDR2 (germline): MDHEN, SYDVKM. CDR3 size: 16 residues. The V end was cut by 6 bases, the J end by 2 bases, with 17 bases between. The CDR3 reads CASSNRVSGTKNIQYF. For the CDR3, the DNA is TGTGCCAGCAGCAACCGGGTGTCGGGAACCAAAAACATTCAGTACTTC.

The chain combines TRBV5-1 with TRBJ1-1, with 8 bases fitting TRBD1. There are 15 residues in the CDR3. V was clipped by 0 bases and J by 1 base; unmatched bases: 2. Germline assignment: CDR1 SGHRS and CDR2 YFSETQ. The CDR3 bases are TGCGCCAGCAGCTTGGTGGGGACAGGGAACACTGAAGCTTTCTTT. Translating gives CASSLVGTGNTEAFF.

CDR3 region: CASKFGAGKQPQHF. The DNA of the CDR3 is TGTGCCAGCAAGTTTGGAGCAGGGAAGCAGCCCCAGCATTTT. This rearrangement joins TRBV27 to TRBJ1-5; TRBD1 is a possible D gene (5 bases). V was shortened by 7 bases and J by 7 bases, with 17 bases between the two germline ends. Looked up from germline, CDR1 is MNHEY and CDR2 is SMNVEV (reference sequence). The CDR3 loop spans 14 amino acids.

The chain links TRBV11-3 to TRBJ2-1; D not resolved. CDR3 length: 14 amino acids. In germline, CDR1 is SGHNT, CDR2 YENEEA. V lost 5 bases and J lost 0, with 8 bases in between. CDR3 in amino acids: CASSRLGSYNEQFF. CDR3 nucleotides: TGTGCCAGCAGCCGACTTGGCTCCTACAATGAGCAGTTCTTC.

V gene TRBV7-2 combines with J gene TRBJ2-6; TRBD1 matches at 9 bases. Germline CDR1 and CDR2: SGHTA and FQGNSA. This CDR3 has 18 amino acids. V dropped 1 base and J dropped 6; count of bases not matched to a gene: 10. CDR3 loop: CASSLGGQGFSKANVLTF. The CDR3 DNA sequence: TGTGCCAGCAGCTTAGGCGGACAGGGGTTCTCTAAGGCCAACGTCCTGACTTTC.

The chain uses TRBV6-5 and TRBJ1-2, with D uncertain. Deletions cut 6 bases from V and 8 bases from J, with 13 bases between. CDR1 MNHEY and CDR2 SVGAGI come from the germline V gene. This CDR3 contains 12 residues. The CDR3: CASRSTWRGYTF. The CDR3 DNA reads TGTGCCAGCAGATCCACTTGGAGAGGCTACACCTTC.

This chain connects TRBV28 to TRBJ2-7; 8 bases align to TRBD1. J gave up 2 bases and V 4 bases, and 10 bases lay outside the gene matches. The CDR3 runs to 16 residues. From germline, CDR1 is MDHEN and CDR2 SYDVKM. In DNA form, the CDR3 reads TGTGCCAGCAGTTCCCCAGGACAGGGAAAACCCTACGAGCAGTACTTC. Its translation is CASSSPGQGKPYEQYF. The complete variable domain, with remaining parts taken from reference TRBV28 and TRBJ2-7, reads DVKVTQSSRYLVKRTGEKVFLECVQDMDHENMFWYRQDPGLGLRLIYFSYDVKMKEKGDIPEGYSVSREKKERFSLILESASTNQTSMYLCASSSPGQGKPYEQYFGPGTRLTVT.